One and the same sample provided the 5 T cell receptor beta chains below, sequenced in a study of identical twins. TCRdb ran MiXCR on the 5' RACE reads and lists one entry per CDR3 protein. The sample holds under 300,000 distinct CDR3 sequences, about 14% seen once. Material for sequencing was memory (CD45RO+) T cells sorted from blood. The receptors derive from a woman between 18 and 29 years old in good health.

The V and J genes are TRBV30 and TRBJ2-1; no reliable D call. CDR1 and CDR2 (germline): GTSNPN, SVGIG (reference sequence). This CDR3 is 11 amino acids long. Trimming removed 3 bases at V and 9 bases at J, with 9 bases between. The CDR3 bases are TGTGCCTGGAGGATGGAAATTGAGCAGTTCTTC. Translated: CAWRMEIEQFF. Full variable domain (outside the CDR3, taken from reference TRBV30 and TRBJ2-1): SQTIHQWPATLVQPVGSPLSLECTVEGTSNPNLYWYRQAAGRGLQLLFYSVGIGQISSEVPQNLSASRPQDRQFILSSKKLLLSDSGFYLCAWRMEIEQFFGPGTRLTVL.

CDR3 sequence reads: CASSELAGVSETQYF. DNA of the CDR3: TGCGCCAGCAGCGAGCTAGCGGGAGTGTCAGAGACCCAGTACTTC. J is TRBJ2-5 and V is TRBV5-1, with TRBD2 identical over 10 bases. V shed 4 bases and J 4 bases; nucleotides not matched to a gene: 7. Germline V gene lookup returns CDR1 SGHRS and CDR2 YFSETQ. This CDR3 region has 15 residues.

The chain uses TRBV2 and TRBJ2-7; D remains ambiguous. The ends were cut back, 5 bases at V and 0 bases at J, with 11 bases in the middle. Germline assignment: CDR1 SNHLY and CDR2 FYNNEI. This CDR3 contains 14 residues. CDR3 bases: TGTGCCAGCAGTCCGGGCTTAAACTCCTACGAGCAGTACTTC. This codes for CASSPGLNSYEQYF.

This clonotype has at least ten counts. The genes are TRBV5-1 and TRBJ2-3, with TRBD2 matching 11 bases. V lost 5 bases and J lost 2; bases outside the gene matches: 7. This CDR3 region has 16 residues. In germline, CDR1 is SGHRS, CDR2 YFSETQ. CDR3 DNA sequence: TGCGCCAGCAGGGAGGGGACTAGCGGAACCACAGATACGCAGTATTTT. It yields the protein CASREGTSGTTDTQYF.

V and J are TRBV7-9 and TRBJ2-2, with D perhaps being TRBD1 or TRBD2 (6 bases each). Germline V gene sequence: CDR1 SEHNR, CDR2 FQNEAQ (reference sequence). There are 16 residues in the CDR3. The V and J ends lost 4 bases and 6 bases respectively, with 18 bases between them. The CDR3: CASSYLGGDSPGELFF. The CDR3 DNA follows: TGTGCCAGCAGCTACCTCGGGGGCGACTCCCCCGGGGAGCTGTTTTTT.